This T cell receptor (beta chain) was captured in a study of blood T cells in healthy people across ages. Findings and caveats of the study: The fall in TCR beta diversity per million T cells was roughly linear with age. Unsorted PBMCs ruled out conclusive naive versus antigen-experienced comparison.

V lost 7 bases, J lost 7 bases, and 12 bases stayed unmatched. The CDR3 is 13 residues long. Germline V gives CDR1 SQVTM, CDR2 ANQGSEA. Each sample had at least 6 million PBMCs isolated. Details on this clonotype: The antigen is undetermined.

A second PCR of 7 to 11 cycles used a sample-barcoded 5' primer and a J-beta primer mix. MiXCR was run by TCRdb on the 5' RACE reads, yielding one entry per CDR3 protein. In the table there are roughly 1.5 million distinct CDR3 sequences, 35% to 45% of which are singletons. The rearrangement links TRBV29-1 to TRBJ1-1; 7 bases align to TRBD1. The sequencing sample was made of blood. The TCR originated in a woman between 18 and 30 years old in good health. CDR3 residues: CSATLDRDGEAFF. In nucleotides, the CDR3 is TGCAGCGCAACACTCGACAGGGATGGTGAAGCTTTCTTT.